This T cell receptor beta chain was found in a study of cytomegalovirus exposure and HLA in healthy donors. Primers: 60 Vbeta forward and 13 Jbeta reverse. The protocol was immunoSEQ multiplex PCR, while the TCRdb copy is restricted to in-frame clones and leaves out a portion. The sample lists roughly 120,000 clones, 75% to 80% seen once, with about 3.3% in the top ten. V was clipped by 7 bases and J by 3 bases, with 12 bases between them. In germline, CDR1 is MNHNY, CDR2 SVGAGI (reference sequence). This CDR3 is built from 14 residues. This receptor was obtained from a woman in her 30s in good health and CMV-seropositive. V gene TRBV6-6 combines with J gene TRBJ1-4; tentatively, D is TRBD1 (5 bases). Sequencing input: PBMCs. The CDR3 here is CASTRAGSNEKLFF. CDR3 DNA: TGTGCCAGCACCAGGGCGGGGTCTAATGAAAAACTGTTTTTT.